These 19 T cell receptor beta chains share one sample of origin, sequenced in a study of T cell repertoires in cytomegalovirus infection. TCRdb re-called the reads through MiXCR, storing one row per CDR3 protein. Of some 680,000 distinct CDR3 sequences in the sample, roughly 35% are singletons; the top ten hold 2.8%. Sequences were obtained from PBMCs. The origin of the receptors is a human donor in good health (CMV status not recorded). Some clones in this sample may be carry-over from other donors' samples.

The V gene is TRBV12-3 or TRBV12-4, the J gene TRBJ1-5, with a possible D match to TRBD1 (5 bases). The CDR3 is 14 amino acids. Trimming took off 1 base at V and 11 bases at J, with 15 bases between the two ends. As DNA, the CDR3 is TGTGCCAGCAGTTTAGGACAGATTTCTCAAGCCCAGCATTTT. Residues: CASSLGQISQAQHF.

The rearrangement joins TRBV5-1 to TRBJ1-1, with 10 bases aligning to TRBD1. V dropped 3 bases and J dropped 4; count of bases not matched to a gene: 6. Germline lookup yields CDR1 SGHRS and CDR2 YFSETQ. CDR3 length equals 15 residues. The CDR3 region has the DNA TGCGCCAGCAGCTCTCCGGGACAGGGGATCACTGAAGCTTTCTTT. It translates to CASSSPGQGITEAFF.

This clonotype was seen many times. The rearrangement links TRBV7-2 to TRBJ1-6, with D unresolved. The CDR3 runs 14 residues. CDR1 SGHTA and CDR2 FQGNSA come from the germline V gene. V was shortened by 1 base and J by 8 bases, with 9 bases between the two germline ends. The CDR3 DNA sequence: TGTGCCAGCAGCTTAGGCCGGGTCGATTCACCCCTCCACTTT. Translating gives CASSLGRVDSPLHF.

V and J are TRBV5-1 and TRBJ2-1; 13 positions agree with TRBD2. Germline CDR1 and CDR2: SGHRS and YFSETQ. V lost 6 bases and J lost 9; bases outside the gene matches: 9. The CDR3 extends over 15 amino acids. The CDR3 protein is CASIVWTSGGSEQFF. CDR3 nucleotides: TGCGCCAGCATAGTCTGGACTAGCGGGGGAAGTGAGCAGTTCTTC.

This clonotype was seen a handful of times. The chain couples TRBV20-1 to TRBJ2-1; TRBD2 might be the D (7 bases). Between the trimmed V and J ends, which lost 7 bases and 8 bases, there was a span of 21 bases. The CDR3 covers 14 residues. Germline values: CDR1 DFQATT, CDR2 SNEGSKA (reference sequence). The CDR3 nucleotides are TGCAGTGGGAGGCCAGGGGAGGGGCAGGATGAGCAGTTCTTC. Its translation: CSGRPGEGQDEQFF.

This clonotype was recorded a few times. The rearrangement uses TRBV7-3 and TRBJ2-1; D is tentatively TRBD1 or TRBD2 (6 bases each). The germline V gene has CDR1 SGHTA and CDR2 FQGTGA. V was shortened by 5 bases and J by 9 bases, with 17 bases between the two germline ends. This CDR3 is built from 14 residues. The chain's CDR3 is CASSPQGRDGEQFF. The CDR3 coding sequence is TGTGCCAGCAGCCCCCAGGGGCGGGACGGTGAGCAGTTCTTC.

Concerning this clonotype: A much bigger clone sits one base away, suggesting this may be a read error. This rearrangement joins TRBV4-1 to TRBJ2-1, with D perhaps TRBD2 (5 bases). CDR1 and CDR2 from the germline V gene are MGHRA and YSYEKL. This CDR3 region has 13 residues. The CDR3 is CARSQDRGNEQFF. For the CDR3, the DNA is TGCGCCAGAAGCCAAGATCGGGGCAATGAGCAGTTCTTC.

This clonotype was detected only a few times. The V call is TRBV5-5, the J call TRBJ1-4; 9 bases line up with TRBD1. Germline values: CDR1 SGHKS, CDR2 YYEKEE (reference sequence). The CDR3 runs to 16 residues. The J segment lost 10 bases and the V segment lost 1 base, leaving 11 bases of the junction unmatched. The CDR3 DNA is TGTGCCAGCAGCTTGCCGGGACAGGGACCCCGGGCAAAACTGTTTTTT. It specifies CASSLPGQGPRAKLFF.

As to this clonotype: A junction boundary mismatches the germline segment, possibly from a read error. This chain connects TRBV2 to TRBJ1-5; no reliable D call. The CDR3 is made up of 14 amino acids. CDR1 is SNHLY and CDR2 is FYNNEI in the germline V gene. CDR3 loop: CASSRSYSNQPQPF. CDR3 DNA: TGTGCCAGCAGTCGCTCCTATAGCAATCAGCCCCAGCCTTTT.

The chain employs TRBV12-5 and TRBJ1-1; D unclear. This CDR3 spans 13 amino acids. Deletions cut 6 bases from V and 2 bases from J, with 10 bases between. Germline assignment: CDR1 LGHNT and CDR2 FRNRAP. The CDR3 is CASGLGLNTEAFF. Here the CDR3 DNA reads TGTGCTAGTGGCCTGGGGTTAAACACTGAAGCTTTCTTT.

The genes are TRBV11-2 and TRBJ1-4, with 7 bases lining up with TRBD1. The germline CDR1 and CDR2 sequences are SGHAT and FQNNGV. This CDR3 region has 17 residues. The junction had 14 bases not matched to a gene; V was cut back by 4 bases and J by 6 bases. CDR3 sequence (DNA): TGTGCCAGCAGCTCGACCGAACCGGGACAGACGGATGAAAAACTGTTTTTT. This sequence encodes CASSSTEPGQTDEKLFF.

Regarding this clonotype: At one end, the junction sequence differs from germline, possibly due to a read error. The CDR3 region is CSARDLVRDSQQTQYF. As DNA, the CDR3 is TGCAGTGCTAGAGATCTCGTCAGGGACTCCCAACAGACCCAGTACTTC. The chain employs TRBV20-1 and TRBJ2-5; a weak D match, TRBD2 (6 bases). This CDR3 spans 16 amino acids. The germline CDR1 and CDR2 sequences are DFQATT and SNEGSKA (reference sequence).

As regards this clonotype: The junction and the germline gene differ at one end; a read error may be behind it. The chain joins TRBV28 to TRBJ1-6; tentatively, D is TRBD1 (6 bases). CDR1 MDHEN and CDR2 SYDVKM come from the germline V gene. This CDR3 region has 15 residues. CDR3 loop: CASSLSTGGVSPLPF. CDR3 bases: TGTGCCAGCAGTTTAAGTACCGGGGGCGTATCACCCCTCCCCTTT. The variable domain in full, completed from reference TRBV28 and TRBJ1-6, reads DVKVTQSSRYLVKRTGEKVFLECVQDMDHENMFWYRQDPGLGLRLIYFSYDVKMKEKGDIPEGYSVSREKKERFSLILESASTNQTSMYLCASSLSTGGVSPLPFGNGTRLTVT.

The chain employs TRBV29-1 and TRBJ2-7, with D uncertain. Trimming pared 6 bases from V and 3 bases from J, leaving 9 bases between. Germline values: CDR1 SQVTM, CDR2 ANQGSEA. The CDR3 totals 11 residues. The CDR3 sequence: CSVHTSYEQYF. DNA for the CDR3: TGCAGCGTCCATACCAGCTACGAGCAGTACTTC.

This clonotype came up a few times. The chain couples TRBV6-2 or TRBV6-3 to TRBJ2-7; D is possibly TRBD1 or TRBD2 (6 bases each). Germline values: CDR1 MNHEY, CDR2 SVGEGT. Trimming took 2 bases from V and 4 from J, leaving 18 bases between them. The CDR3 has 16 amino acids. CDR3 nucleotide sequence: TGTGCCAGCAGTTACGGCGGGACACGAGGTCGTTACGAGCAGTACTTC. It yields the protein CASSYGGTRGRYEQYF.

This chain's CDR3 is CASSQDTGHNSYEQYF. The DNA of the CDR3 is TGCGCCAGCAGCCAAGATACGGGACACAACTCCTACGAGCAGTACTTC. The chain employs TRBV4-1 and TRBJ2-7; weak D call: TRBD1 (6 bases). This CDR3 comprises 16 residues. Trimming left V 0 bases short and J 0 bases short, with 12 bases between. Germline V CDR1 and CDR2: MGHRA, YSYEKL.

This clonotype has more than one count but fewer than ten. This chain links TRBV30 with TRBJ1-6; D is perhaps TRBD1 (6 bases). Germline values: CDR1 GTSNPN, CDR2 SVGIG (reference sequence). Trimming took 3 bases from V and 7 from J, leaving 13 bases between them. The CDR3 contains 14 residues. CDR3 residues: CAWSRGQGNSPLHF. CDR3 nucleotide sequence: TGTGCCTGGAGCCGGGGGCAGGGGAATTCACCCCTCCACTTT.

The chain uses TRBV6-5 and TRBJ1-2; no clear D gene. Germline-derived CDR1 and CDR2 are MNHEY and SVGAGI. The length of the CDR3 is 15 residues. V was shortened by 0 bases and J by 2 bases, with 10 bases between the two germline ends. CDR3 in amino acids: CASSYSVHTNYGYTF. DNA of the CDR3: TGTGCCAGCAGTTACTCCGTTCATACCAACTATGGCTACACCTTC.

The CDR3, as DNA: TGTGCCAGCAGACAACCTCAGGGCATCAGCTCCTACAATGAGCAGTTCTTC. Protein sequence: CASRQPQGISSYNEQFF. This chain connects TRBV27 to TRBJ2-1; possibly TRBD1 for D (5 bases). V lost 6 bases, J lost 0 bases, and 18 bases lay in between. There are 17 residues in the CDR3. CDR1 is MNHEY, CDR2 SMNVEV, per germline (reference sequence).